This T cell receptor beta chain is drawn from a study of cytomegalovirus exposure and HLA in healthy donors. Looking at the study overall: An early data release held some 85 million unique TCRs from HLA-typed donors.

Nominal health characterized the donors when sampled, though unrecorded immune exposures were likely. Study-wide findings and caveats: Highly shared sequence variants in one cluster were likely a sequencing artifact. As a later analysis revealed, most CMV-associated TCR beta chains appeared HLA-restricted.

PCR primers comprised 60 Vbeta and 13 Jbeta primers. Here immunoSEQ multiplex PCR was the method, and the copy in TCRdb shows in-frame clones only, minus some. The sample holds about 91,000 clones, 69% seen once. With regard to this clone: The antigen is not known.

The specimen was PBMCs. This clonotype was sampled from a female donor in good health and CMV-seronegative.

The CDR3 region has the DNA TGTGCCAGTACCTCCGGGACAGGGGTTTACAATGAGCAGTTCTTC. Amino acids: CASTSGTGVYNEQFF. The chain uses TRBV19 and TRBJ2-1, with TRBD1 identical over 10 bases. The CDR3 length is 15 residues. The junction had 7 bases not matched to a gene; V was cut back by 7 bases and J by 4 bases. The germline V gene encodes CDR1 LNHDA and CDR2 SQIVND (reference sequence).